These T cell receptor beta chains were read from a single sample in a study of CD4 and CD8 cells across lung adenocarcinoma regions. TCRdb recomputed calls from the PCR reads with MiXCR, one row per CDR3 protein. The table has about 12,000 distinct CDR3 sequences, over 45% seen once; the top ten hold less than 35%. The specimen sequenced was CD8+ T cells from the margin of a lung tumor. These receptors all come from a male donor with lung adenocarcinoma. The CD4 and CD8 labels of this study may be unreliable. CDR3s include the opening cysteine and the closing phenylalanine or tryptophan. The D gene is left open where the match is weak. Expanded clones get a size class; other rows say once, few or many, or leave the size out.

CDR3aa,CDR3nt,abundance,d_gene,v_gene,j_gene
CASSEMGIGGRAQDTQYF,TGTGCCAGCAGTGAAATGGGGATCGGGGGCCGGGCTCAAGATACCCAGTATTTT,.,.,TRBV6-1,TRBJ2-3
CASQGYIGNTEAFF,TGTGCCAGTCAGGGATATATTGGGAACACTGAAGCTTTCTTT,.,.,TRBV6-1,TRBJ1-1
CASSPLAFNEQFF,TGTGCCAGCAGTCCCCTAGCGTTCAATGAGCAGTTCTTC,.,.,TRBV6-1,TRBJ2-1
CASTNSAGLAGRARDTQYF,TGTGCCAGCACCAACTCGGCGGGACTAGCGGGCCGTGCTAGAGATACGCAGTATTTT,.,TRBD2,TRBV7-2,TRBJ2-3
CASKGAGVTDTQYF,TGTGCCAGCAAGGGAGCGGGAGTCACAGATACGCAGTATTTT,.,TRBD2,TRBV7-2,TRBJ2-3
CASSRGTYNEQFF,TGTGCCAGCAGCAGGGGGACCTACAATGAGCAGTTTTTT,.,TRBD1,TRBV6-1,TRBJ2-1
CASSLGLAGGKGIYNEQFF,TGTGCCAGCAGCTTGGGACTAGCGGGAGGGAAGGGGATCTACAATGAGCAGTTCTTC,many,TRBD2,TRBV7-9,TRBJ2-1
CASSLKREANYGYTF,TGTGCCAGCAGTTTAAAAAGGGAAGCTAACTATGGCTACACCTTC,.,.,TRBV27,TRBJ1-2
CASSYPLGGRGPDTQYF,TGTGCCAGCAGTTACCCACTCGGGGGCCGGGGTCCAGATACGCAGTATTTT,.,.,TRBV6-8,TRBJ2-3
CATGLAAKDMQYF,TGCGCCACGGGACTGGCGGCAAAAGACATGCAGTATTTC,.,.,TRBV10-2,TRBJ2-4
CASSTGGTGETQYF,TGTGCCAGCTCAACGGGCGGAACGGGAGAGACCCAGTACTTC,.,.,TRBV18,TRBJ2-5
CASSLGNGGFNEQYF,TGTGCTAGCAGCTTAGGAAACGGGGGCTTCAATGAGCAGTACTTC,many,.,TRBV7-7,TRBJ2-5
CASSPISQDTQYF,TGTGCCAGCAGTCCCATTAGCCAAGATACCCAGTACTTC,.,.,TRBV27,TRBJ2-5
CASSRGGQASETQYF,TGCGCCAGCAGTCGAGGAGGGCAGGCCTCGGAGACCCAGTACTTC,many,.,TRBV10-1,TRBJ2-5
CASGGGAGRGTDTQYF,TGTGCCAGCGGGGGCGGCGCGGGGCGTGGCACAGATACGCAGTACTTT,.,.,TRBV6-4,TRBJ2-3
CASSSRNIQFF,TGTGCCAGCAGCTCCCGCAACATTCAGTTCTTC,.,.,TRBV7-8,TRBJ2-1
CAGSGGRDPDTQYF,TGTGCGGGGAGTGGGGGCCGGGACCCAGATACGCAGTACTTC,.,.,TRBV27,TRBJ2-5
CASSLGSRGYGYTF,TGTGCCAGCAGCTTAGGCAGCAGAGGATATGGCTACACCTTC,medium-sized,.,TRBV7-2,TRBJ1-2
CAISERASGSLNEQFF,TGTGCCATCAGTGAGAGGGCTAGCGGGAGTCTGAATGAGCAGTTCTTC,.,TRBD2,TRBV10-3,TRBJ2-1
CASGGVGGGPTDTQYF,TGTGCCAGCGGGGGGGTCGGGGGAGGACCCACAGATACGCAGTATTTT,.,TRBD2,TRBV6-1,TRBJ2-3
CASSEALVGRDQVTPYF,TGTGCCAGCAGTGAGGCGCTCGTGGGCCGTGACCAAGTGACCCCGTACTTC,.,.,TRBV6-1,TRBJ2-5
CASRGVAGRPPETQYF,TGTGCCAGCAGGGGGGTAGCGGGACGTCCCCCAGAGACGCAGTACTTC,.,TRBD2,TRBV6-1,TRBJ2-5
CGSRTGGGAKNTQYF,TGTGGCAGCCGGACGGGCGGGGGTGCCAAAAATACGCAGTATTTC,.,TRBD2,TRBV6-1,TRBJ2-3
CASRLRGSYEQFF,TGTGCCAGCAGACTCAGGGGCTCCTACGAGCAGTTCTTC,.,.,TRBV27,TRBJ2-1
CASRPAGGGPYGYTF,TGTGCCAGCAGACCCGCAGGGGGTGGTCCCTATGGCTACACCTTC,many,TRBD1,TRBV6-1,TRBJ1-2
CASSDVGTSGSSEQFF,TGTGCCAGCAGTGATGTTGGGACTAGCGGGAGTAGTGAGCAGTTCTTC,.,TRBD2,TRBV6-4,TRBJ2-1
CASSDRAEQYF,TGTGCCAGCAGTGACAGGGCCGAGCAGTACTTC,.,.,TRBV6-1,TRBJ2-7
CASRLRRDGSYEQYF,TGTGCCAGCAGATTAAGACGGGACGGATCCTACGAGCAGTACTTC,.,.,TRBV6-2/TRBV6-3,TRBJ2-7
CAISGDWDTGPSGKDMQYF,TGTGCCATCAGTGGTGATTGGGATACGGGGCCTAGCGGGAAAGACATGCAGTACTTT,.,TRBD2,TRBV10-3,TRBJ2-3
CATSSDRLEPLRSTQYF,TGTGCCACCAGCAGCGATAGACTCGAACCCCTTAGATCTACGCAGTATTTT,.,.,TRBV15,TRBJ2-3
CSAPSGAFGTGELFF,TGCAGTGCTCCGAGCGGGGCCTTCGGTACCGGGGAGCTGTTTTTT,few,TRBD2,TRBV20-1,TRBJ2-2
CAWDGSGYNEQFF,TGTGCCTGGGACGGGTCGGGCTACAATGAGCAGTTCTTC,few,.,TRBV30,TRBJ2-1
CASSPGTGGSLETQFF,TGTGCCAGCAGCCCCGGGACAGGGGGTTCGCTAGAGACCCAGTTCTTC,.,TRBD1,TRBV7-9,TRBJ2-1
CASSEGGSRYSYNEQFF,TGTGCCAGCAGTGAAGGCGGCAGTCGATACTCCTACAATGAGCAGTTCTTC,few,.,TRBV6-1,TRBJ2-1
CSARQASGANVLTF,TGCAGTGCTAGACAGGCCTCTGGGGCCAACGTCCTGACTTTC,.,.,TRBV20-1,TRBJ2-6
CASSYSAPAGKRTGGLFF,TGTGCCAGCAGTTACTCTGCTCCAGCGGGAAAGAGGACCGGGGGGCTGTTTTTT,.,TRBD2,TRBV6-5,TRBJ2-2
CASSQTSGGYNEQFF,TGTGCCAGCAGCCAAACTAGCGGGGGCTACAATGAGCAGTTCTTC,few,TRBD2,TRBV7-2,TRBJ2-1